A selection of T cell receptor beta chains follows, all from one sample in a study of radiation and T cells in renal cell carcinoma. Profiling relied on immunoSEQ multiplex PCR, and the TCRdb table lists in-frame clones only, not all of them. The table includes about 140,000 clones, over 65% detected once. The specimen was blood, collected from a patient whose treatment included radiotherapy and nephrectomy. All receptors come from a woman in her forties or fifties with renal cell carcinoma. The CDR3 runs from the conserved cysteine through the conserved F or W. The D gene is left open where the match is weak. Size tells how often a clone was seen (once, few, many) or the class of an expanded clone, and some rows leave it out.

size,J,V,D,CDR3,DNA
NA,TRBJ1-4,TRBV19,NA,CASSIWDPNEKLFF,TGTGCCAGTAGTATCTGGGACCCGAATGAAAAACTGTTTTTT
NA,TRBJ1-4,TRBV9,TRBD1,CASSVGTGGGNEKLFF,TGTGCCAGCAGCGTTGGGACAGGGGGTGGTAATGAAAAACTGTTTTTT
NA,TRBJ1-2,TRBV19,TRBD1,CASSVASGQNYGYTF,TGTGCCAGTAGTGTAGCCTCGGGACAGAACTATGGCTACACCTTC
NA,TRBJ2-5,TRBV7-2,NA,CASSLGMVGETQYF,TGTGCCAGCAGCTTAGGGATGGTGGGAGAGACCCAGTACTTC
NA,TRBJ2-6,TRBV23-1,NA,CASSHVEAGSGANVLTF,TGCGCCAGCAGTCATGTAGAAGCCGGCTCTGGGGCCAACGTCCTGACTTTC
NA,TRBJ1-6,TRBV6-5,TRBD1,CASTSTGDNSPLHF,TGTGCCAGCACCTCGACAGGGGATAATTCACCCCTCCACTTT
NA,TRBJ2-7,TRBV9,NA,CASSPYRDSYEQYF,TGTGCCAGCAGCCCCTACAGGGACTCCTACGAGCAGTACTTC
once,TRBJ2-3,TRBV27,TRBD2,CASSQEVTSGRQYF,TGTGCCAGCAGTCAAGAAGTGACTAGCGGGAGACAGTATTTT
NA,TRBJ2-7,TRBV9,NA,CASSVGTEQYF,TGTGCCAGCAGCGTAGGAACAGAGCAGTACTTC
NA,TRBJ2-7,TRBV6-6,NA,CAGSRGLGAYEQYF,TGTGCCGGCAGCCGAGGGTTAGGTGCCTACGAGCAGTACTTC
NA,TRBJ2-2,TRBV6-6,TRBD2,CASISAGVGTGELFF,TGTGCCAGCATCTCAGCGGGAGTTGGTACCGGGGAGCTGTTTTTT
NA,TRBJ1-2,TRBV29-1,NA,CSVESQGNGYTF,TGCAGCGTTGAAAGTCAGGGGAATGGCTACACCTTC
NA,TRBJ1-2,TRBV9,TRBD1,CASSSPTGAGYGYTF,TGTGCCAGCAGCTCCCCGACAGGGGCGGGTTATGGCTACACCTTC
NA,TRBJ2-6,TRBV6-4,NA,CASSRQTGANVLTF,TGTGCCAGCAGTAGGCAGACTGGGGCCAACGTCCTGACTTTC
once,TRBJ1-6,TRBV2,NA,CASSEMDRNNSPLHF,TGTGCCAGCAGTGAAATGGACAGAAATAATTCACCCCTCCACTTT
once,TRBJ1-6,TRBV25-1,NA,CASKGSSAFRNSPLHF,TGTGCCAGCAAGGGGTCCTCGGCTTTCCGTAATTCACCCCTCCACTTT
NA,TRBJ1-4,TRBV7-9,NA,CASKPQGSEKLFF,TGTGCCAGTAAGCCCCAAGGGAGTGAAAAACTGTTTTTT
NA,TRBJ2-7,TRBV5-4,NA,CASSPGTISYEQYF,TGTGCCAGCAGTCCCGGCACGATTTCCTACGAGCAGTACTTC
NA,TRBJ2-7,TRBV4-1,NA,CASSPGGRAGYEQYF,TGCGCCAGCAGCCCCGGGGGACGAGCCGGCTACGAGCAGTACTTC
NA,TRBJ2-3,TRBV19,NA,CASSTHVGPGTDTQYF,TGTGCCAGTAGTACCCACGTTGGCCCCGGGACAGATACGCAGTATTTT
NA,TRBJ2-7,TRBV29-1,TRBD1,CSVGDRAYEQYF,TGCAGCGTTGGGGACAGGGCGTACGAGCAGTACTTC
NA,TRBJ2-1,TRBV5-6,TRBD2,CASSLAGLAGYNEQFF,TGTGCCAGCAGCTTGGCGGGACTAGCGGGGTACAATGAGCAGTTCTTC
NA,TRBJ2-1,TRBV7-2,NA,CALLGLGEQFF,TGTGCCCTTCTGGGGCTGGGAGAGCAGTTCTTC
few,TRBJ2-2,TRBV4-3,NA,CASSREQRNTGELFF,TGCGCCAGCAGCCGAGAGCAGCGGAACACCGGGGAGCTGTTTTTT
NA,TRBJ1-4,TRBV5-6,NA,CASSSSRDILLFF,TGTGCCAGCAGCTCGTCCCGGGACATTTTACTGTTTTTT
NA,TRBJ2-1,TRBV7-2,NA,CASSVIGRKEQFF,TGTGCCAGCAGCGTTATTGGCCGCAAAGAGCAGTTCTTC
NA,TRBJ2-3,TRBV5-6,NA,CASSLAPGGVISDTQYF,TGTGCCAGCAGCTTGGCCCCCGGGGGCGTTATATCAGATACGCAGTATTTT
few,TRBJ1-1,TRBV30,NA,CAWSSDRNTEAFF,TGTGCCTGGAGCTCTGACAGGAACACTGAAGCTTTCTTT
NA,TRBJ1-5,TRBV6-6,TRBD1,CASKEGQGNQPQHF,TGTGCCAGCAAAGAAGGACAGGGGAATCAGCCCCAGCATTTT
NA,TRBJ1-5,TRBV25-1,NA,CASSLTGNGQPQHF,TGTGCCAGCAGTTTAACAGGAAATGGGCAGCCCCAGCATTTT
NA,TRBJ2-5,TRBV19,NA,CASGRQLQETQYF,TGTGCCAGTGGGAGACAGCTCCAAGAGACCCAGTACTTC
few,TRBJ1-4,TRBV2,TRBD1,CANSGQGVAEKLFF,TGTGCCAACTCGGGACAGGGCGTCGCTGAAAAACTGTTTTTT
NA,TRBJ2-2,TRBV4-1,NA,CASNPRVTDNTGELFF,TGCGCCAGCAACCCAAGAGTAACAGATAACACCGGGGAGCTGTTTTTT
NA,TRBJ1-1,TRBV28,TRBD1,CASSGYTGAGATEAFF,TGTGCCAGCAGCGGCTATACAGGGGCTGGGGCCACTGAAGCTTTCTTT
NA,TRBJ1-2,TRBV19,NA,CAIKGEQGLSGYTF,TGTGCCATTAAAGGGGAGCAGGGGCTATCTGGCTACACCTTC
NA,TRBJ1-1,TRBV14,NA,CASSQDRGNTEAFF,TGTGCCAGCAGCCAAGATAGAGGGAACACTGAAGCTTTCTTT
NA,TRBJ2-1,TRBV11-3,TRBD2,CASSLDGSGSVYNEQFF,TGTGCCAGCAGCTTAGATGGTAGCGGGAGCGTCTACAATGAGCAGTTCTTC
NA,TRBJ2-7,TRBV5-4,TRBD2,CASSLGLGGYEQYF,TGTGCCAGCAGCCTAGGACTAGGAGGCTACGAGCAGTACTTC
NA,TRBJ1-1,TRBV7-8,NA,CASSPRASSMMNTEAFF,TGTGCCAGCAGCCCCCGAGCCAGCTCTATGATGAACACTGAAGCTTTCTTT
NA,TRBJ1-5,TRBV6-1,NA,CASSDQPQHF,TGTGCCAGCAGTGACCAGCCCCAGCATTTT
NA,TRBJ2-7,TRBV30,NA,CAWRFKGVHEQYF,TGTGCCTGGAGGTTCAAGGGAGTCCACGAGCAGTACTTC
NA,TRBJ1-3,TRBV6-5,TRBD1,CASSRFEGARNTIYF,TGTGCCAGCAGCCGGTTTGAGGGGGCCCGAAACACCATATATTTT
once,TRBJ2-7,TRBV19,TRBD1,CASSIARDRGYEQYF,TGTGCCAGTAGTATAGCCCGGGACAGAGGCTACGAGCAGTACTTC
NA,TRBJ2-7,TRBV18,NA,CASSPRDSYEQYF,TGTGCCAGCTCACCCCGAGACAGCTACGAGCAGTACTTC
NA,TRBJ2-3,TRBV7-2,TRBD1,CASSQADRGWDTQYF,TGTGCCAGCAGCCAAGCGGACAGGGGTTGGGATACGCAGTATTTT
NA,TRBJ2-7,TRBV28,NA,CASSSRGREKPYEQYF,TGTGCCAGCAGTAGCAGGGGCAGAGAGAAGCCCTACGAGCAGTACTTC
NA,TRBJ2-5,TRBV7-2,NA,CASSLQQTGKTQYF,TGTGCCAGCAGCTTACAGCAGACCGGAAAGACCCAGTACTTC
NA,TRBJ1-2,TRBV6-5,NA,CASSATQPYGYTF,TGTGCCAGCAGTGCAACGCAGCCCTATGGCTACACCTTC
NA,TRBJ2-5,TRBV6-5,NA,CASSTYVRGSETQYF,TGTGCCAGCAGTACTTACGTGAGGGGCTCGGAGACCCAGTACTTC
NA,TRBJ1-3,TRBV27,NA,CASSTQGGGNTIYF,TGTGCCAGCAGTACACAGGGTGGTGGAAACACCATATATTTT
NA,TRBJ1-1,TRBV30,TRBD1,CAWSANFRGTEAFF,TGTGCCTGGAGTGCGAATTTCAGGGGGACTGAAGCTTTCTTT
NA,TRBJ1-1,TRBV7-2,NA,CASSSGRVNTEAFF,TGTGCCAGCAGTTCAGGGCGAGTGAACACTGAAGCTTTCTTT
NA,TRBJ1-1,TRBV10-3,NA,CAISESGEGNTEAFF,TGTGCCATCAGTGAGTCGGGGGAGGGGAACACTGAAGCTTTCTTT
NA,TRBJ2-1,TRBV9,TRBD2,CASSVASGLYNEQFF,TGTGCCAGCAGCGTAGCTAGCGGCCTGTACAATGAGCAGTTCTTC
NA,TRBJ1-6,TRBV6-4,NA,CASRGVPNSPLHF,TGTGCCAGCAGAGGGGTCCCTAATTCACCCCTCCACTTT
once,TRBJ2-3,TRBV5-1,TRBD1,CASSGQGARTQYF,TGCGCCAGCAGCGGACAGGGGGCTCGTACGCAGTATTTT
NA,TRBJ1-2,TRBV29-1,NA,CSVELEYGYTF,TGCAGCGTTGAATTGGAGTATGGCTACACCTTC